The present T cell receptor (beta chain) was sequenced within a study of blood T cell repertoires in COVID-19. The CDR3 sequence is 19 residues long. The J segment lost 2 bases and the V segment lost 4 bases, leaving 14 bases of the junction unmatched. Germline V gene data show CDR1 as SGHRS and CDR2 as YFSETQ. Generated by immunoSEQ multiplex PCR, the TCRdb table keeps only in-frame clones and is missing some. Of about 120,000 clones listed, roughly 85% are singletons. This TCR came from a man younger than 40 with acute or convalescent COVID-19. The sequencing sample was made of peripheral blood. This chain links TRBV5-1 with TRBJ2-3; 12 bases line up with TRBD1. The chain's CDR3 is CASSRGQGARVRLTDTQYF. The CDR3 DNA reads TGCGCCAGCAGCAGGGGACAGGGGGCCCGCGTCCGGCTCACAGATACGCAGTATTTT. The full variable domain, in which reference TRBV5-1 and TRBJ2-3 provide the parts outside the CDR3, is KAGVTQTPRYLIKTRGQQVTLSCSPISGHRSVSWYQQTPGQGLQFLFEYFSETQRNKGNFPGRFSGRQFSNSRSEMNVSTLELGDSALYLCASSRGQGARVRLTDTQYFGPGTRLTVL.